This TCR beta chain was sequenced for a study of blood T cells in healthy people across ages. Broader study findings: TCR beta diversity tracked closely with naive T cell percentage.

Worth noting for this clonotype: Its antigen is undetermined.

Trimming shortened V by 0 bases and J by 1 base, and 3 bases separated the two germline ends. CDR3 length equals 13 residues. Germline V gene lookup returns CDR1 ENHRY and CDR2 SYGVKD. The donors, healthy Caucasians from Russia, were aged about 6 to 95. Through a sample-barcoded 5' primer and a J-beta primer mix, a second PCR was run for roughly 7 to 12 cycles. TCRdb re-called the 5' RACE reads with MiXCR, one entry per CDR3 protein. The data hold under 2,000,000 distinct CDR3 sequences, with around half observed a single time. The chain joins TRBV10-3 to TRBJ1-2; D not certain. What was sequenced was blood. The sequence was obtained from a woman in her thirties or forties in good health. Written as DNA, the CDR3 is TGTGCCATCAGTGAGTCGCTTAACTATGGCTACACCTTC. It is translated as CAISESLNYGYTF.